This entry describes one T cell receptor (beta chain). Which antigen it targets is not known. Base qualities are not provided; no much larger clone lies one nucleotide away. The sample's time point label is to be understood as: new active TB diagnosis, blood taken before or within 7 days of starting treatment. Patients with active tuberculosis were defined as newly diagnosed, HIV-seronegative South African adults aged 18 years or older. Active tuberculosis was confirmed by positive sputum smear microscopy and/or positive M. tuberculosis culture. Immunosequencing was performed on unsorted cryopreserved PBMC and covered 75,000 to 100,000 T cells per clinical donor on average. This sample was included in a study of T cells in tuberculosis (dated by TCRdb to between 2017 and 2018). As for the study more broadly: The study combined CD1B tetramers and high-throughput TCR immunosequencing to characterize T cells specific for the mycobacterial lipid antigen glucose monomycolate (GMM). A South African clinical cohort compared IGRA-negative adolescents, IGRA-positive adolescents with latent tuberculosis and adults with active tuberculosis, roughly 9 per group. Active tuberculosis patient PBMC were archived before or within 7 days of starting standard anti-tuberculosis treatment. Summary of the overall study and its limitations: Shorter CDR3-alpha lengths in active tuberculosis patients partly drove the smaller NN-distances, and the TCR-beta difference was not statistically significant. Clinical samples were selected based on which cryopreserved specimens were available, and the active tuberculosis cases were adults whereas the controls were adolescents. Active tuberculosis TCR-alpha repertoires showed smaller mean NN-distances to GMM-specific TCRs than IGRA-negative controls, suggesting clonal expansion of these TCRs. A classifier using the diverse GMM-specific repertoire reached 87% accuracy (AUROC 0.9 to 0.95), compared with approximately 70% accuracy using GEM motif frequencies.

The germline V gene provides CDR1 SGHVS and CDR2 FNYEAQ. V is clipped by 4 bases and J by 0 bases, and the sequence between their germline boundaries is 12 bases long. Measured from the cysteine to the phenylalanine, the CDR3 is 16 residues long. Only CDR3 DNA remains: 48 bases, in frame from the first base. The immunoSEQ multiplex PCR assay was used to generate TCR libraries, with TCR-beta and/or TCR-alpha/delta assays applied to each sample. The Illumina high-throughput platform was used to sequence the amplified TCR libraries. The original pipeline was this. Clustering and dimensionality reduction relied on pairwise TCRdist distances among GMM-specific receptors from T cells that were either sorted ex vivo or expanded in vitro. Each clinical repertoire was scored by mean NN-distance, the average TCRdist to the nearest 10% of tetramer-positive reference sequences. To compute GEM TCR motif frequency, the fraction of unique TCRs matching known GEM sequences by V/J usage and CDR3 length was calculated. Linear discriminant analysis with leave-one-out cross-validation, implemented in scikit-learn, was used to classify active tuberculosis. The table was pulled from immuneACCESS by TCRdb, which kept in-frame rearrangements only. Such tables lose some clones; where checked, under half of the loss comes from unresolved V genes, and the rest has no known cause. D and trimming were read from the DNA, whereas the V and J calls and clone size are those reported in that table. The sample data list approximately 30,000 clones, and 87% of these were observed just once. The top ten constitute roughly 5.4% of the sample.

The sample in question was PBMCs, obtained at tuberculosis diagnosis. The sequence was collected from an adult with tuberculosis. The sequence is built from TRBV7-6 and TRBJ2-2, with no D gene named confidently. The bases read TGTGCCAGCAGCTCCCAGGTGGCCCCGAACACCGGGGAGCTGTTTTTT. This sequence encodes CASSSQVAPNTGELFF.